The rows below give T cell receptor beta chains drawn from one sample of a study of shared clonotypes between healthy human individuals. The data were produced by immunoSEQ multiplex PCR, yet TCRdb's version contains in-frame clones alone and is incomplete. The sample lists about 680,000 clones; about three quarters were seen once. The specimen sequenced was memory CD4+ T cells sorted from blood. The receptors come from a woman in her 30s in good health. The CDR3 runs from the conserved cysteine through the conserved F or W. A D gene is named only where the DNA matches it firmly. For some rows the clone size is stated as once, few or many, or as a class when expanded; others skip it.

J,V,D,size,CDR3,DNA
TRBJ2-5,TRBV5-4,-,-,CASMGVGETQYF,TGTGCCAGCATGGGAGTCGGAGAGACCCAGTACTTC
TRBJ2-1,TRBV4-1,-,many,CASSHQGWNEQFF,TGCGCCAGCAGCCATCAGGGTTGGAATGAGCAGTTCTTC
TRBJ1-1,TRBV5-1,TRBD1,-,CASSHGQEGTEAFF,TGCGCCAGCAGCCACGGACAGGAGGGCACTGAAGCTTTCTTT
TRBJ2-1,TRBV4-2,-,-,CASSQDRGSKYNEQFF,TGTGCCAGCAGCCAAGATAGGGGCAGTAAATACAATGAGCAGTTCTTC
TRBJ2-7,TRBV5-1,-,once,CASSLRGAYEQYF,TGCGCCAGCAGCTTAAGGGGTGCCTACGAGCAGTACTTC
TRBJ2-7,TRBV28,-,many,CASSQGGGRRNYEQYF,TGTGCCAGCAGCCAAGGGGGGGGCAGGAGGAACTACGAGCAGTACTTC
TRBJ2-2,TRBV18,TRBD1,-,CASSPQEGQGYGGELFF,TGTGCCAGCTCACCACAAGAAGGACAGGGTTACGGCGGGGAGCTGTTTTTT
TRBJ2-4,TRBV2,-,few,CASSDVVSEVIQYF,TGTGCCAGCAGTGACGTCGTTAGTGAGGTCATTCAGTACTTC
TRBJ2-4,TRBV10-3,-,few,CATEPGLGLNIQYF,TGTGCCACAGAGCCGGGGTTGGGTTTAAACATTCAGTACTTC
TRBJ1-6,TRBV27,TRBD1,-,CASSTGQGAWNSPLHF,TGTGCCAGCAGTACTGGACAGGGGGCCTGGAATTCACCCCTCCACTTT
TRBJ1-5,TRBV15,TRBD1,-,CATRGDRDNQPQHF,TGTGCCACCAGAGGGGACAGAGACAATCAGCCCCAGCATTTT
TRBJ1-5,TRBV6-6,-,-,CASSYSGHNQPQHF,TGTGCCAGCAGTTACTCAGGGCACAATCAGCCCCAGCATTTT
TRBJ2-7,TRBV27,TRBD2,-,CASSRKSTLTSASTYEQYF,TGTGCCAGCAGTCGAAAATCAACCCTAACTAGCGCTTCAACCTACGAGCAGTACTTC
TRBJ2-2,TRBV25-1,-,many,CASRTIGAGELFF,TGTGCCAGCCGAACGATCGGTGCCGGGGAGCTGTTTTTT
TRBJ2-3,TRBV18,TRBD2,-,CASRSSGIDTQYF,TGTGCCAGCCGCTCTAGCGGGATAGATACGCAGTATTTT
TRBJ1-2,TRBV28,-,few,CASSFAWADGGYTF,TGTGCCAGCAGTTTTGCCTGGGCCGATGGAGGCTACACCTTC
TRBJ1-2,TRBV7-3,TRBD1,-,CASSLGQGAGYTF,TGTGCCAGCAGCCTCGGACAGGGAGCGGGCTACACCTTC
TRBJ2-7,TRBV15,-,-,CATSTNRGGNYEQYF,TGTGCCACCAGCACCAACAGGGGGGGGAACTACGAGCAGTACTTC
TRBJ2-3,TRBV9,-,-,CASSVGVDSSTDTQYF,TGTGCCAGCAGCGTAGGTGTAGACTCTAGCACAGATACGCAGTATTTT
TRBJ2-7,TRBV25-1,-,few,CASSHLPSTGTYEQYF,TGTGCCAGCAGCCATCTTCCGTCGACGGGGACCTACGAGCAGTACTTC
TRBJ1-3,TRBV7-2,TRBD1,-,CASSLAGGSGNTIYF,TGTGCCAGCAGCTTGGCAGGGGGATCTGGAAACACCATATATTTT
TRBJ2-3,TRBV19,-,-,CASRNTDTQYF,TGTGCCAGCCGGAACACAGATACGCAGTATTTT
TRBJ1-2,TRBV28,-,-,CASGSALAGYTF,TGTGCCAGCGGGTCAGCGCTTGCTGGCTACACCTTC
TRBJ2-3,TRBV5-6,-,-,CASSLLAQHTDTQYF,TGTGCCAGCAGCTTGCTAGCTCAGCACACAGATACGCAGTATTTT
TRBJ2-1,TRBV4-1,-,medium-sized,CASSQVDLGISYNEQFF,TGCGCCAGCAGCCAAGTCGACCTTGGGATCTCCTACAATGAGCAGTTCTTC
TRBJ2-7,TRBV6-6,-,-,CASSYAGSEQYF,TGTGCCAGCAGTTACGCGGGTAGCGAGCAGTACTTC
TRBJ2-7,TRBV18,-,-,CASSPVGLSYEQYF,TGTGCCAGCTCACCAGTCGGTCTCTCCTACGAGCAGTACTTC
TRBJ1-2,TRBV7-9,-,-,CASSLALAGRFYGYTF,TGTGCCAGCAGCTTAGCGCTCGCAGGGCGTTTCTATGGCTACACCTTC
TRBJ2-2,TRBV28,-,-,CASRDPLTGELFF,TGTGCCAGCAGGGACCCCCTCACCGGGGAGCTGTTTTTT
TRBJ2-3,TRBV6-1,-,-,CASSPGRSTDTQYF,TGTGCCAGCAGCCCGGGACGGAGCACAGATACGCAGTATTTT
TRBJ1-1,TRBV28,TRBD1,-,CASSPGQGGTEAFF,TGTGCCAGCAGCCCGGGACAGGGAGGAACTGAAGCTTTCTTT
TRBJ1-2,TRBV20-1,-,few,CSALGGYTF,TGCAGTGCTTTGGGGGGCTACACCTTC
TRBJ1-2,TRBV5-4,-,few,CASSLSGAYGYTF,TGTGCCAGCAGCTTGAGCGGGGCGTATGGCTACACCTTC
TRBJ1-5,TRBV5-1,-,-,CASSLGQAGQPQHF,TGCGCCAGCAGCTTGGGACAGGCCGGCCAGCCCCAGCATTTT
TRBJ1-2,TRBV29-1,-,-,CSVGGGGYTF,TGCAGCGTTGGGGGTGGAGGCTACACCTTC
TRBJ1-2,TRBV28,-,-,CASSFGGGYGYTF,TGTGCCAGCAGTTTCGGAGGGGGCTATGGCTACACCTTC
TRBJ2-1,TRBV2,-,-,CASKFLSGSLNEQFF,TGTGCCAGCAAGTTCTTATCCGGGAGTCTCAATGAGCAGTTCTTC
TRBJ2-1,TRBV28,TRBD2,-,CASSFSGSSNEQFF,TGTGCCAGCAGTTTTAGCGGGAGTTCTAATGAGCAGTTCTTC
TRBJ2-5,TRBV15,-,-,CATSREGQDQETQYF,TGTGCCACCAGCAGAGAGGGACAAGACCAAGAGACCCAGTACTTC